The rows below give T cell receptor beta chains drawn from one sample of a study of blood T cell repertoires in COVID-19. Some clones are missing from TCRdb's copy, which holds only in-frame ones; the method was immunoSEQ multiplex PCR. Of over 200,000 clones listed, 80% to 90% are singletons. The source material was peripheral blood. The origin of the receptors is a man aged 40-49 years with acute or convalescent COVID-19. Both conserved end residues are part of each CDR3. D genes are given only for firm matches. Some rows mark clone size as missing; the rest say once, few, many or name a class of expanded clone.

abundance	d_gene	v_gene	j_gene	CDR3nt	CDR3aa
-	-	TRBV7-9	TRBJ2-7	TGTGCCAGCAGCTACGACAGGCATAGCTACGAGCAGTACTTC	CASSYDRHSYEQYF
-	TRBD1	TRBV6-5	TRBJ1-5	TGTGCCAGCAGTACAGGGGTGAGCAATCAGCCCCAGCATTTT	CASSTGVSNQPQHF
-	-	TRBV5-1	TRBJ1-2	TGCGCCAGCAGCTTCGGTCAGGGAGGCTCGTATTCCAACTATGGCTACACCTTC	CASSFGQGGSYSNYGYTF
-	-	TRBV3-1/TRBV3-2	TRBJ2-1	TGTGCCAGCAGCCGCGGAGGGCCCTACAATGAGCAGTTCTTC	CASSRGGPYNEQFF
once	-	TRBV4-3	TRBJ2-7	TGCGCCAGCAGCCAAGCCCGGACATTCACCTACGAGCAGTACTTC	CASSQARTFTYEQYF
-	TRBD2	TRBV3-1/TRBV3-2	TRBJ2-7	TGTGCCAGCAGCCAAGATGGCCTAGCGGGAGGCTACGAGCAGTACTTT	CASSQDGLAGGYEQYF
-	TRBD1	TRBV6-2/TRBV6-3	TRBJ2-7	TGTGCCAGCAGTTACGGAGGGACAGGGATTTTGAAAGAGCAGTACTTC	CASSYGGTGILKEQYF
-	-	TRBV4-1	TRBJ1-2	TGCGCCAGCAGCCCCTCACTGGCGGCTAACTATGGCTACACCTTC	CASSPSLAANYGYTF
-	-	TRBV5-1	TRBJ1-5	TGCGCCAGCAGCCTGACAGGCCGAATTAATCAGCCCCAGCATTTT	CASSLTGRINQPQHF
-	-	TRBV7-3	TRBJ2-3	TGTGCCAGCAGCCGATCCAGGGGTCGCGACACAGATACGCAGTATTTT	CASSRSRGRDTDTQYF
-	-	TRBV5-1	TRBJ2-3	TGCGCCAGCAGCTTGGCCCGGGGAGCCACAGATACGCAGTATTTT	CASSLARGATDTQYF
-	TRBD1	TRBV6-5	TRBJ1-2	TGTGCCAGCACCCGTCGGACAGGGGGCGCCGACTACACCTTC	CASTRRTGGADYTF